This T cell receptor beta chain was profiled in a study of monozygotic twins with inflammatory bowel disease (dated by TCRdb to the late 2010s). Looking at the study overall: A total of roughly 28 monozygotic twin pairs were included in the full study, comprising nine German pairs (four IBD-concordant, five IBD-discordant) and 19 IBD-discordant Danish pairs. The search for disease-associated traits relied mainly on comparing IBD patients with their genetically identical healthy co-twins within discordant pairs. Each individual had, on average, about 151 000 unique TCRalpha sequences and 181 000 unique TCRbeta sequences available for analysis.

To prepare the library, 5' RACE was applied. Preparation of each TCR library used about 4,000 ng of total RNA. For each sample, cDNA synthesis was carried out in eight separate reactions using SMARTScribe reverse transcriptase. Unique molecular identifiers containing a 6-nucleotide sample barcode were introduced through template switching during cDNA synthesis. TCRalpha and TCRbeta cDNA was amplified in two nested PCRs of 16 and 9 cycles, and bead purification was carried out after each PCR. Before amplification, the cDNA was treated with uracil DNA-glycosylase and purified using the QIAquick PCR purification kit. The second PCR added Illumina TruSeq-compatible adapters along with sample-specific barcodes. Library quality and concentration were assessed using TapeStation and Qubit, and approximately 5 ng of each library was pooled. Sequencing of pooled libraries was carried out on an Illumina HiSeq2500 single-index Rapid Run using 2 x 100 bp reads and custom sequencing primers. The original pipeline was this. PCR and sequencing errors were corrected by UMI-based consensus assembly using MiGEC version 1.2.6. MiXCR version 2.1.1 was used to carry out V(D)J alignment, clonotype assembly and CDR3 extraction. To normalise gene usage, clonotype sharing and MAIT/NKT TCR abundance, the analysis used the top 1000, 10 000 and 20 000 clonotypes per sample. Diversity was computed as the inverse Simpson index with the vegan R package after downsampling to 27 000 UMIs. Paired Mann-Whitney U tests on discordant twin pairs were used, with Benjamini-Hochberg multiple-testing correction. TCRdb reprocessed the reads and assigns one entry to each CDR3 protein sequence, leaving out DNA. V and J calls and clone size were set by TCRdb, not the authors. This sample's table lists about 85,000 distinct CDR3 sequences. Less than 8% of the sample is in the top ten clones.

On this clonotype itself: Its antigen remains unidentified.

Study-level results and caveats: No single strong signal or clonotype linked to IBD turned up in the results, so the idea that one exists was not supported. Because patients received different immunosuppressive treatments, the repertoires may have picked up extra background noise and variability between individuals. No difference in repertoire similarity was observed between concordant and discordant twins, possibly owing to limited statistical power. Compared with healthy twins, IBD patients had fewer clonotypes in common with other individuals, a difference most pronounced in patients showing signs of disease activity. TCRbeta repertoire diversity, by inverse Simpson index, was decreased in IBD patients compared with their healthy co-twins. Distinction between different T cell subtypes could not be achieved in the analysis.

The CDR3 sequence holds 15 residues, the cysteine and phenylalanine included. No DNA is recorded. The germline V gene sets CDR1 to SGHVS and CDR2 to FQNEAQ. From each donor, a roughly 2.7 ml peripheral blood sample was collected into PAXgene tubes and kept at -80 degrees C. Total RNA was isolated from whole blood with the PAXgene blood miRNA kit on an automated QIAcube, without T cell sorting. Deep TCRalpha and TCRbeta repertoire profiling with unique molecular barcoding was performed on peripheral blood of monozygotic twin pairs concordant or discordant for inflammatory bowel disease. For every twin pair, smoking habits were documented, and each individual was categorised as a current, former or never smoker.

The sample consisted of blood. The sequence joins TRBV7-8 to TRBJ2-1; the D call of TRBD1 rests on TCRdb alone, since no DNA is present to check it. The sequence came from a human donor with ulcerative colitis or Crohn's disease, or a healthy co-twin of an affected twin (not recorded which). Here the CDR3 is given as CASSLAPYFVYEQFF.